Listed below are T cell receptor beta chains from one sample, sequenced in a study of identifying expanded T cells in peripheral blood. Produced via immunoSEQ multiplex PCR; TCRdb's table is partial and in-frame only. The table has tens of thousands of clones, approximately 86% seen once. Sequenced sample: blood. The source is a person aged 18 to 75 in good health. CDR3s include the opening cysteine and the closing phenylalanine or tryptophan. Fields, in order: CDR3 protein, CDR3 DNA, D gene, V gene, J gene, clone size. The D gene is left open where the match is weak. For some rows the clone size is stated as once, few or many, or as a class when expanded; others skip it.

CASSLGERGYTF	TGTGCCAGCAGCTTAGGAGAGAGGGGCTACACCTTC	-	TRBV7-9	TRBJ1-2	-
CASSLWNPYEQYF	TGTGCCAGCAGCTTATGGAACCCCTACGAGCAGTACTTC	-	TRBV11-2	TRBJ2-7	-
CASGPPSGLNTGELFF	TGTGCCAGCGGTCCCCCAAGCGGGTTGAACACCGGGGAGCTGTTTTTT	-	TRBV2	TRBJ2-2	few
CASSLAGQYTEAFF	TGTGCCAGCAGCTTGGCAGGGCAGTACACTGAAGCTTTCTTT	-	TRBV7-9	TRBJ1-1	-
CASSPPATGAWGEAFF	TGTGCCAGTAGTCCACCCGCGACAGGGGCCTGGGGTGAAGCTTTCTTT	TRBD1	TRBV19	TRBJ1-1	-
CASSQGIMRDSSYGGYTF	TGTGCCAGCAGCCAAGGTATCATGCGGGACTCTTCATATGGTGGCTACACCTTC	-	TRBV14	TRBJ1-2	-
CASSQASGGYEQYF	TGTGCCAGCAGCCAAGCTAGCGGGGGGTACGAGCAGTACTTC	TRBD2	TRBV14	TRBJ2-7	-
CASSVGGVGGQPQHF	TGTGCCAGCAGCGTAGGGGGGGTTGGAGGACAGCCCCAGCATTTT	-	TRBV9	TRBJ1-5	-
CASSPSDGGPFSGNTIYF	TGTGCCAGCAGCCCCTCGGACGGAGGCCCATTCTCTGGAAACACCATATATTTT	-	TRBV9	TRBJ1-3	once
CASSLVVGRNYGYTF	TGCGCCAGCAGCTTGGTGGTTGGCAGGAACTATGGCTACACCTTC	-	TRBV5-1	TRBJ1-2	-
CASSTTHGGRGSSQPQHF	TGTGCCAGTAGTACGACACACGGGGGGAGGGGATCCAGTCAGCCCCAGCATTTT	-	TRBV19	TRBJ1-5	-
CAISGRSMQGTEAFF	TGTGCCATCAGTGGAAGGAGCATGCAAGGGACTGAAGCTTTCTTT	-	TRBV10-3	TRBJ1-1	-
CAWDGQDAMNTEAFF	TGTGCCTGGGACGGACAGGACGCTATGAACACTGAAGCTTTCTTT	TRBD1	TRBV30	TRBJ1-1	-
CASSYGQGAAYEQYF	TGTGCCAGCAGTTACGGACAGGGGGCAGCCTACGAGCAGTACTTC	TRBD1	TRBV6-5	TRBJ2-7	-
CASSLTGGYTF	TGTGCCAGCTCTTTGACGGGGGGCTACACCTTC	-	TRBV18	TRBJ1-2	few
CASSKRDGNTEAFF	TGTGCCAGTAGTAAAAGGGATGGGAACACTGAAGCTTTCTTT	-	TRBV19	TRBJ1-1	-
CASASSTGFGNTIYF	TGTGCTAGTGCCTCATCTACAGGGTTTGGAAACACCATATATTTT	-	TRBV12-5	TRBJ1-3	-
CARSLTGTTRTDTQYF	TGTGCCAGAAGCTTGACCGGGACTACGCGGACAGATACGCAGTATTTT	TRBD2	TRBV5-3	TRBJ2-3	-
CASSIDGLYGYTF	TGTGCCAGTAGTATTGACGGCCTGTATGGCTACACCTTC	-	TRBV19	TRBJ1-2	-
CASSETGNAYNEQFF	TGTGCCAGCAGTGAGACAGGGAATGCCTACAATGAGCAGTTCTTC	TRBD1	TRBV6-4	TRBJ2-1	-
CASSELRGTEAFF	TGTGCCAGCAGTGAACTAAGGGGCACTGAAGCTTTCTTT	-	TRBV6-4	TRBJ1-1	-
CASSSEAHTGHRYEQYF	TGTGCCAGCAGCTCAGAAGCACACACGGGACACCGCTACGAGCAGTACTTC	-	TRBV5-4	TRBJ2-7	-
CASSLFGQGEAFF	TGTGCCAGCAGCTTATTCGGGCAGGGTGAAGCTTTCTTT	-	TRBV7-6	TRBJ1-1	-
CASSLGTSGSYEQYF	TGTGCCAGCAGCTTGGGGACTAGCGGGAGCTACGAGCAGTACTTC	TRBD2	TRBV5-6	TRBJ2-7	-
CASSSPEGYSPLHF	TGTGCCAGCTCATCCCCCGAGGGTTATTCACCCCTCCACTTT	-	TRBV18	TRBJ1-6	-
CASNRDNQETQYF	TGTGCCAGCAATCGGGACAACCAAGAGACCCAGTACTTC	-	TRBV6-1	TRBJ2-5	-
CASSERRTGELFF	TGTGCCAGCTCCGAAAGGCGGACCGGGGAGCTGTTTTTT	-	TRBV25-1	TRBJ2-2	-
CASSLGEASTEAFF	TGTGCCAGCAGCTTAGGGGAGGCCTCGACTGAAGCTTTCTTT	-	TRBV7-6	TRBJ1-1	-
CSAPGQGQDTQYF	TGCAGCGCACCGGGACAGGGGCAAGATACGCAGTATTTT	TRBD1	TRBV29-1	TRBJ2-3	-
CASSRVDTGELFF	TGTGCCAGCAGCCGAGTAGACACCGGGGAGCTGTTTTTT	-	TRBV5-4	TRBJ2-2	-
CASSLGQVYGYTF	TGCGCCAGCAGCTTGGGTCAGGTTTATGGCTACACCTTC	-	TRBV5-1	TRBJ1-2	-
CSVAVADYTGELFF	TGCAGCGTTGCGGTAGCGGATTACACCGGGGAGCTGTTTTTT	-	TRBV29-1	TRBJ2-2	-
CASSIDRGTEAFF	TGTGCCAGTAGTATAGACAGGGGAACTGAAGCTTTCTTT	-	TRBV19	TRBJ1-1	-
CASSLEPLNTEAFF	TGCGCCAGCAGCTTGGAACCGTTGAACACTGAAGCTTTCTTT	-	TRBV5-1	TRBJ1-1	-
CASSGPAPIIRLFF	TGTGCCAGTAGTGGTCCAGCCCCCATCATAAGGCTGTTCTTC	-	TRBV19	TRBJ2-1	-
CASSDYDRDSAYEQYF	TGTGCCAGCAGTGACTACGACCGGGACAGTGCCTACGAGCAGTACTTC	TRBD1	TRBV2	TRBJ2-7	-
CASSPTLAGGWSTDTQYF	TGTGCCAGCAGCCCTACTCTAGCGGGAGGTTGGAGCACAGATACGCAGTATTTT	TRBD2	TRBV4-2	TRBJ2-3	once
CASGGLTLNTEAFF	TGTGCTAGTGGCGGATTGACTCTAAACACTGAAGCTTTCTTT	-	TRBV12-5	TRBJ1-1	-
CASSLGAGLAGYNEQFF	TGCGCCAGCAGCTTGGGGGCGGGACTAGCGGGTTACAATGAGCAGTTCTTC	TRBD2	TRBV5-1	TRBJ2-1	-
CASSTRQGRNRGNEKLFF	TGTGCCAGCAGCACCCGACAGGGGCGAAATCGGGGGAATGAAAAACTGTTTTTT	TRBD1	TRBV7-3	TRBJ1-4	-
CASNQGTYSEAFF	TGTGCCAGTAATCAGGGGACCTACTCTGAAGCTTTCTTT	-	TRBV6-1	TRBJ1-1	-
CASSPRGDEQYF	TGTGCCAGCAGCCCCAGGGGGGACGAGCAGTACTTC	-	TRBV7-9	TRBJ2-7	-
CASSDRDGRTNEKLFF	TGTGCCAGCAGTGACCGGGACGGGCGAACTAATGAAAAACTGTTTTTT	-	TRBV25-1	TRBJ1-4	-
CASSYGSGNTIYF	TGTGCCAGCAGTTATGGCTCTGGAAACACCATATATTTT	-	TRBV2	TRBJ1-3	few
CASSIKSGANVLTF	TGTGCCAGTAGTATAAAAAGTGGGGCCAACGTCCTGACTTTC	-	TRBV19	TRBJ2-6	-